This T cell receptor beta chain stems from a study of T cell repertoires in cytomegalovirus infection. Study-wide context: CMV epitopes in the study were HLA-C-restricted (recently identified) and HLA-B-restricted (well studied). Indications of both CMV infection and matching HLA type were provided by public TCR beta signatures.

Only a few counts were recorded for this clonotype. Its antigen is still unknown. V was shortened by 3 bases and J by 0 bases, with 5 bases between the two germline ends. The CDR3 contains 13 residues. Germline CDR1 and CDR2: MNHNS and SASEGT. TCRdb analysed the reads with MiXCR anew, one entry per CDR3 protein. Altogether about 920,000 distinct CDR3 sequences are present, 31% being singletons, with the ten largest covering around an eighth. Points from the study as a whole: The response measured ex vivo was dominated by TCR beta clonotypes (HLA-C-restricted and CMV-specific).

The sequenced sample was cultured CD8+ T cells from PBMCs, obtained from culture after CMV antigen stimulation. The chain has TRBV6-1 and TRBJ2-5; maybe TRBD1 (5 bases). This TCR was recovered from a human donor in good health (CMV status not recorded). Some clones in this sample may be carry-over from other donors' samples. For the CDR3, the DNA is TGTGCCAGCAGTGAGGACAACCAAGAGACCCAGTACTTC. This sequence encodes CASSEDNQETQYF.